Following are 25 T cell receptor beta chains from one sample sequenced in a study of T-cell memory formation after mild COVID-19. From the 5' RACE reads, TCRdb called clonotypes with MiXCR, one entry per CDR3 protein. The repertoire holds 450,000 or so distinct CDR3 sequences, with around a quarter as singletons. What was sequenced was PBMCs or a T cell subset sorted from them (not recorded which). Receptors originate from an adult woman who had mild COVID-19 (a few samples of this study predate the infection). Cell type and time point are not known.

The CDR3 nucleotides read TGTGCCACCAGTGATTCACTAACTAGCGGGCGATACAATGAGCAGTTCTTC. This gives the protein CATSDSLTSGRYNEQFF. The V gene is TRBV24-1, the J gene TRBJ2-1; 9 bases fit TRBD2. CDR1 is KGHDR and CDR2 is SFDVKD in the germline V gene. V was clipped by 2 bases and J by 4 bases; unmatched bases: 8. The CDR3 has 17 amino acids.

V and J are TRBV12-3 or TRBV12-4 and TRBJ2-2; D possibly matches TRBD1 or TRBD2 (6 bases each). CDR3 length: 14 amino acids. V was shortened by 6 bases and J by 7 bases, with 15 bases between the two germline ends. This CDR3 reads CASSLEGGFGELFF. The CDR3 region has the DNA TGTGCCAGCAGCCTCGAGGGGGGCTTCGGGGAGCTGTTTTTT.

This clonotype is a singleton in its sample. V and J are TRBV20-1 and TRBJ1-1; 7 bases are shared with TRBD1. The germline V gene has CDR1 DFQATT and CDR2 SNEGSKA (reference sequence). This CDR3 is built from 13 residues. J was trimmed by 2 bases and V by 6 bases; bases with no gene match: 6. The CDR3 spells CSASGTENTEAFF. CDR3 in DNA: TGCAGTGCGAGCGGGACAGAAAACACTGAAGCTTTCTTT.

The table lists this clonotype with many counts. The chain joins TRBV27 to TRBJ1-3, with TRBD1 identical over 9 bases. The CDR3 is 15 amino acids. The trim removed 6 bases at V and 4 bases at J, leaving 7 bases unmatched. Germline V gene data show CDR1 as MNHEY and CDR2 as SMNVEV (reference sequence). The DNA for the CDR3 is TGTGCCAGCAGAAGGACAGGGGTGGGGGGAAACACCATATATTTT. This translates into CASRRTGVGGNTIYF.

This sequence joins TRBV5-1 and TRBJ2-1; 7 nucleotides align to TRBD2. The CDR3 runs to 20 residues. Unmatched junction bases numbered 18, after V lost 3 bases and J lost 0 bases. CDR1 and CDR2 from the germline V gene are SGHRS and YFSETQ. Written as DNA, the CDR3 is TGCGCCAGCAGCTGGCCCAGACGGGAGGCAGTACTGAGCTCCTACAATGAGCAGTTCTTC. It specifies CASSWPRREAVLSSYNEQFF. Combining the CDR3 with reference TRBV5-1 and TRBJ2-1 gives the whole variable domain KAGVTQTPRYLIKTRGQQVTLSCSPISGHRSVSWYQQTPGQGLQFLFEYFSETQRNKGNFPGRFSGRQFSNSRSEMNVSTLELGDSALYLCASSWPRREAVLSSYNEQFFGPGTRLTVL.

The chain carries TRBV10-3 and TRBJ2-7; D possibly uses TRBD1 or TRBD2 (5 bases each). The V gene lost 7 bases and the J gene lost 0 bases, with 10 bases spanning the gap. Germline CDR1 reads ENHRY; CDR2 reads SYGVKD. The CDR3 is 13 residues long. CDR3 region: CAITDGASYEQYF. The CDR3 nucleotides are TGTGCCATCACAGACGGGGCCTCCTACGAGCAGTACTTC.

This clonotype showed up just a few times. This sequence joins TRBV29-1 and TRBJ2-3; 14 nucleotides match TRBD2. The CDR3 consists of 17 residues. V shed 4 bases, J shed 0 bases, and the junction held 6 bases outside the gene matches. Germline loops: CDR1 SQVTM, CDR2 ANQGSEA. Here the CDR3 reads CSVGRLAGGLSTDTQYF. As DNA, the CDR3 is TGCAGCGTTGGACGACTAGCGGGAGGGCTAAGCACAGATACGCAGTATTTT.

This clonotype was found a few times. V and J are TRBV6-5 and TRBJ1-6, with D perhaps TRBD1 (5 bases). Between the trimmed V and J ends, which lost 4 bases and 7 bases, there was a span of 8 bases. This CDR3 is built from 13 residues. The V gene's germline CDR1 is MNHEY and CDR2 SVGAGI. In nucleotides, the CDR3 is TGTGCCAGCAGTTGGGACGGAAATTCACCCCTCCACTTT. It is translated as CASSWDGNSPLHF.

This clonotype was seen a few times. The chain couples TRBV24-1 to TRBJ2-3; 7 nucleotides align to TRBD1. The CDR3 runs 19 residues. V trimming: 3 bases; J trimming: 6 bases; junction bases outside the gene matches: 20. CDR1 is KGHDR, CDR2 SFDVKD, per germline. DNA for the CDR3: TGTGCCACCAGTGATCAGCCTTGGGAGAGGGGGCGTCCCGGGGATACGCAGTATTTT. Protein sequence: CATSDQPWERGRPGDTQYF.

In this sample, this clonotype turned up a few times. The V gene is TRBV7-9, the J gene TRBJ2-2; possible D gene TRBD1, 6 bases. Germline loops: CDR1 SEHNR, CDR2 FQNEAQ (reference sequence). V was clipped by 0 bases and J by 0 bases, with 11 bases between them. This CDR3 spans 17 amino acids. This CDR3 reads CASSLASGTTNTGELFF. The CDR3 nucleotides are TGTGCCAGCAGCTTAGCTTCCGGGACAACGAACACCGGGGAGCTGTTTTTT.

The chain joins TRBV7-9 to TRBJ1-1, with D possibly TRBD1 on 6 matching bases. V lost 10 bases to trimming and J lost 5 bases, with 26 bases between them. Germline CDR1 and CDR2: SEHNR and FQNEAQ (reference sequence). The CDR3 sequence is 16 residues long. CDR3 DNA: TGTGCCATAACCCCTCCCTTTATACAGGGCAGAACTGAAGCTTTCTTT. As protein: CAITPPFIQGRTEAFF.

V gene TRBV4-1 combines with J gene TRBJ2-2; 7 nucleotides match TRBD2. Germline CDR1 reads MGHRA; CDR2 reads YSYEKL. This CDR3 has 17 amino acids. J was trimmed by 8 bases and V by 0 bases; bases with no gene match: 12. This chain's CDR3 is CASSQDRSRTSSGELFF. For the CDR3, the DNA is TGCGCCAGCAGCCAAGATCGAAGCCGGACTAGTTCAGGGGAGCTGTTTTTT.

This clonotype came up a few times. The V gene is TRBV12-3 or TRBV12-4, the J gene TRBJ2-1; 10 bases align to TRBD1. J was trimmed by 2 bases and V by 0 bases; bases with no gene match: 4. The CDR3 totals 17 residues. The CDR3 DNA reads as TGTGCCAGCAGTTTAGCGAGGGACAGGGGCACCTACAATGAGCAGTTCTTC. It encodes CASSLARDRGTYNEQFF.

The V call is TRBV14, the J call TRBJ1-1; tentatively, D is TRBD1 (5 bases). Trimming removed 2 bases from V and 4 bases from J, with 14 bases in between. Germline V CDR1 and CDR2: SGHDN, FVKESK. The CDR3 is made up of 15 amino acids. As DNA, the CDR3 is TGTGCCAGCAGCCAACAGGTACGGGGGAGCACTGAAGCTTTCTTT. It is translated as CASSQQVRGSTEAFF.

The gene calls are TRBV20-1 and TRBJ2-5; 7 positions agree with TRBD2. There are 14 residues in the CDR3. Germline lookup yields CDR1 DFQATT and CDR2 SNEGSKA (reference sequence). After removal of 1 base from V and 1 base from J, the junction contained 3 bases not matched to a gene. DNA for the CDR3: TGCAGTGCTAGAGGGACTAGTCTCCAAGAGACCCAGTACTTC. Protein: CSARGTSLQETQYF.

This clonotype has more than one count but fewer than ten. V and J are TRBV27 and TRBJ2-7; perhaps TRBD1 as D (5 bases). The germline gives CDR1 MNHEY, CDR2 SMNVEV (reference sequence). The CDR3 spans 14 residues. V was shortened by 3 bases and J by 5 bases, with 14 bases between the two germline ends. In nucleotides, the CDR3 is TGTGCCAGCAGTTTTAGGGCAGGGTACCACGAGCAGTACTTC. Translation gives CASSFRAGYHEQYF.

The chain has TRBV7-9 and TRBJ1-3; no firm D call. The CDR3 contains 14 residues. Trimming shortened V by 5 bases and J by 0 bases, and 8 bases separated the two germline ends. The germline V gene has CDR1 SEHNR and CDR2 FQNEAQ (reference sequence). The CDR3 DNA sequence: TGTGCCAGCAGCCCACAGAGCTCTGGAAACACCATATATTTT. Its protein product is CASSPQSSGNTIYF.

The rearrangement links TRBV4-3 to TRBJ2-2; the D gene is possibly TRBD1 (6 bases). There are 14 residues in the CDR3. Germline lookup yields CDR1 LGHNA and CDR2 YSLEER. Trimming cost V 0 bases and J 5 bases, with 7 bases left between them. CDR3 region: CASSQEGATGELFF. CDR3 nucleotides: TGCGCCAGCAGCCAAGAGGGGGCTACCGGGGAGCTGTTTTTT.

V gene TRBV9 combines with J gene TRBJ2-7; D may be TRBD2 (5 bases). V was clipped by 0 bases and J by 5 bases, with 15 bases between them. This CDR3 has 15 residues. Germline CDR1 is SGDLS and CDR2 is YYNGEE. Here the CDR3 DNA reads TGTGCCAGCAGCGTAGGCTCTGGAGGAGAGGACGAGCAGTACTTC. Its translation is CASSVGSGGEDEQYF.

This clonotype has just a few counts. This chain uses TRBV7-2 with TRBJ2-2; a possible D gene is TRBD2 (6 bases). The CDR3 totals 15 residues. The germline gives CDR1 SGHTA, CDR2 FQGNSA. Trimming took 2 bases from V and 4 from J, leaving 11 bases between them. The CDR3 DNA sequence: TGTGCCAGCAGCTTACGGGGGTCGCGCACCGGGGAGCTGTTTTTT. Translating it yields CASSLRGSRTGELFF.

This clonotype was counted a few times. This chain links TRBV5-8 with TRBJ2-1, with TRBD1 as a possible D gene (6 bases). Trimming pared 1 base from V and 4 bases from J, leaving 12 bases between. The CDR3 is made up of 15 amino acids. From germline, CDR1 is SGHTS and CDR2 YDEGEE. The DNA of the CDR3 is TGTGCCAGCAGCTTGAGGGGGACCGGGTACAATGAGCAGTTCTTC. It yields the protein CASSLRGTGYNEQFF.

The rearrangement joins TRBV4-2 to TRBJ1-2; D gene unclear. Germline CDR1 and CDR2: LGHNA and YNFKEQ. Trimming pared 0 bases from V and 4 bases from J, leaving 18 bases between. The CDR3 consists of 17 residues. CDR3 DNA sequence: TGTGCCAGCAGCCAAGATAATGGGTGGCCCGCTGGCTATGGCTACACCTTC. It yields the protein CASSQDNGWPAGYGYTF.

The genes are TRBV28 and TRBJ1-2; D is perhaps TRBD1 (5 bases). This CDR3 spans 15 amino acids. Trimming stripped 4 bases from V and 4 bases from J, with 16 bases between. Germline V gene data show CDR1 as MDHEN and CDR2 as SYDVKM. The CDR3 protein is CASSSMTVLSYGYTF. The CDR3 DNA reads TGTGCCAGCAGTTCCATGACAGTCCTCTCCTATGGCTACACCTTC.

Only a few counts were recorded for this clonotype. The rearrangement uses TRBV7-8 and TRBJ2-7; TRBD1 matches 7 bases. The germline V gene has CDR1 SGHVS and CDR2 FQNEAQ. J gave up 4 bases and V 5 bases, and 11 bases lay outside the gene matches. The CDR3 has 15 amino acids. The CDR3 loop reads CASSRRTGVMYEQYF. The CDR3 region has the DNA TGTGCCAGCAGCAGACGTACAGGGGTGATGTACGAGCAGTACTTC. The variable domain in full, with the rest retrieved from reference TRBV7-8 and TRBJ2-7, is GAGVSQSPRYKVAKRGQDVALRCDPISGHVSLFWYQQALGQGPEFLTYFQNEAQLDKSGLPSDRFFAERPEGSVSTLKIQRTQQEDSAVYLCASSRRTGVMYEQYFGPGTRLTVT.

This clonotype was counted a few times. This chain uses TRBV29-1 with TRBJ2-7; 7 bases line up with TRBD2. CDR3 length equals 16 residues. Per the germline V gene, CDR1 is SQVTM and CDR2 is ANQGSEA. The DNA of the CDR3 is TGCAGGGGAGGGACCGATTGCGGGATCCGCTCCTACGAGCAGTACTTC. Translation: CRGGTDCGIRSYEQYF.